The 27 T cell receptor beta chains in this list originate from one sample, sequenced in a study of graft-versus-host responses after intestinal transplantation. Tissue from the graft was processed to free its intraepithelial and lamina propria lymphocytes. Measured with immunoSEQ multiplex PCR; TCRdb has only the in-frame clones, and not every one. The repertoire holds nearly 4,500 clones, with roughly three quarters as singletons. Sequenced material: ileum tissue, taken around 340 days after intestinal transplantation. These receptors were taken from a human patient who received an intestinal transplant, so some T cells may come from the graft donor.

This chain joins TRBV9 and TRBJ2-2; 8 nucleotides line up with TRBD1. The CDR3 is 16 residues long. The ends lost 4 bases at V and 5 bases at J; junction bases unmatched: 10. The germline gives CDR1 SGDLS, CDR2 YYNGEE. Here the CDR3 DNA reads TGTGCCAGCAGCCCCCAGGGGGCGCTTGGGACCGGGGAGCTGTTTTTT. This gives the protein CASSPQGALGTGELFF.

The genes are TRBV5-1 and TRBJ2-3, with TRBD1 matching 9 bases. V shed 0 bases, J shed 6 bases, and the junction held 11 bases outside the gene matches. Germline loops: CDR1 SGHRS, CDR2 YFSETQ. The CDR3 loop spans 17 amino acids. The CDR3 DNA is TGCGCCAGCAGCTTGGAATTACAGGGGGCGCGAGGGGATACGCAGTATTTT. The encoded protein is CASSLELQGARGDTQYF. Full variable domain (rest looked up from reference TRBV5-1 and TRBJ2-3): KAGVTQTPRYLIKTRGQQVTLSCSPISGHRSVSWYQQTPGQGLQFLFEYFSETQRNKGNFPGRFSGRQFSNSRSEMNVSTLELGDSALYLCASSLELQGARGDTQYFGPGTRLTVL.

The chain joins TRBV27 to TRBJ1-5, with D perhaps TRBD1 (5 bases). Germline V gene sequence: CDR1 MNHEY, CDR2 SMNVEV (reference sequence). The CDR3 totals 14 residues. V was pared by 2 bases and J by 7 bases, with 12 bases between. CDR3 amino acids: CASSLQGSGQPQHF. The CDR3 DNA reads as TGTGCCAGCAGTTTACAGGGTAGCGGCCAGCCCCAGCATTTT.

Points on this clone: An end of the junction differs from the germline gene, which may be a read error. This chain connects TRBV6-5 to TRBJ2-2, with D hard to call. CDR3 length: 13 amino acids. Germline CDR1 MNHEY, CDR2 SVGAGI. The CDR3 coding sequence is TGTGCCGGCAGTTACCCAAACACCGGGGAGCTGTTTTTT. Its protein product is CAGSYPNTGELFF.

The chain employs TRBV11-2 and TRBJ2-7; D might be TRBD2 (6 bases). Trimming took 7 bases from V and 2 from J, leaving 24 bases between them. CDR3 length: 17 amino acids. Germline CDR1 SGHAT, CDR2 FQNNGV. The CDR3 DNA follows: TGTGCCAGCACCTCCGCGCCGGGGATAGCGGAAACCTACGAGCAGTACTTC. Translating gives CASTSAPGIAETYEQYF.

A single count supports this clone. The chain carries TRBV2 and TRBJ2-1; D remains unclear. This CDR3 contains 14 residues. Per germline, CDR1 SNHLY and CDR2 FYNNEI. The germline V and J ends were trimmed by 1 base and 8 bases, with 12 bases remaining between them. The DNA for the CDR3 is TGTGCCAGCAGTGAAGAGCGCACTCCCGATGAGCAGTTCTTC. Its protein product is CASSEERTPDEQFF. Full variable domain (outside the CDR3, taken from reference TRBV2 and TRBJ2-1): EPEVTQTPSHQVTQMGQEVILRCVPISNHLYFYWYRQILGQKVEFLVSFYNNEISEKSEIFDDQFSVERPDGSNFTLKIRSTKLEDSAMYFCASSEERTPDEQFFGPGTRLTVL.

The rearrangement links TRBV4-1 to TRBJ1-6; D is ambiguous. The germline V gene has CDR1 MGHRA and CDR2 YSYEKL. This CDR3 region has 16 residues. Between the trimmed V and J ends, which lost 3 bases and 5 bases, there was a span of 14 bases. The CDR3 DNA reads TGCGCCAGCAGCCACCAGGCTCCCGGGGATAATTCACCCCTCCACTTT. It yields the protein CASSHQAPGDNSPLHF.

This chain uses TRBV6-7 with TRBJ1-2; the D is unclear. TRBV6-7 falls under the ORF class, with uncertain function. This CDR3 is built from 12 residues. Trimming removed 4 bases from V and 7 bases from J, with 10 bases in between. This CDR3 reads CASSSEDCGYTF. The CDR3 DNA reads as TGTGCCAGCAGTTCCGAGGATTGTGGCTACACCTTC.

The rearrangement joins TRBV13 to TRBJ2-7, with TRBD1 identical over 7 bases. Germline V gene lookup returns CDR1 PRHDT and CDR2 FYEKMQ (reference sequence). V trimming: 5 bases; J trimming: 6 bases; junction bases outside the gene matches: 13. This CDR3 has 15 residues. CDR3 protein: CASSPCGQARCEQYF. The CDR3 DNA follows: TGTGCCAGCAGCCCATGCGGACAGGCCAGATGCGAGCAGTACTTC.

Written as DNA, the CDR3 is TGTGCCAGCAGCTCCCCGGCAGGGGGGTACAATGAGCAGTTCTTC. It translates to CASSSPAGGYNEQFF. This chain joins TRBV7-9 and TRBJ2-1, with D tentatively TRBD1 (7 bases). The CDR3 is made up of 15 amino acids. V dropped 4 bases and J dropped 4 bases, with 14 bases sitting between them. CDR1 is SEHNR, CDR2 FQNEAQ, per germline (reference sequence).

Points on this clone: The same CDR3 can be traced to other DNA sequences in this sample. The rearrangement links TRBV7-3 to TRBJ2-5; possibly TRBD2 for D (5 bases). Germline CDR1 and CDR2: SGHTA and FQGTGA. Trimming took off 2 bases at V and 1 base at J, with 5 bases between the two ends. The CDR3 totals 13 residues. CDR3 sequence: CASSLGGQETQYF. CDR3 coding DNA: TGTGCCAGCAGCTTAGGAGGCCAAGAGACCCAGTACTTC.

V gene TRBV28 combines with J gene TRBJ2-3, with D unclear. Trimming shortened V by 6 bases and J by 2 bases, and 3 bases separated the two germline ends. CDR1 MDHEN and CDR2 SYDVKM come from the germline V gene. The CDR3 runs 11 residues. In nucleotides, the CDR3 is TGTGCCAGCAGACTCACAGATACGCAGTATTTT. Translating gives CASRLTDTQYF. The whole variable domain, remainder taken from reference TRBV28 and TRBJ2-3, is DVKVTQSSRYLVKRTGEKVFLECVQDMDHENMFWYRQDPGLGLRLIYFSYDVKMKEKGDIPEGYSVSREKKERFSLILESASTNQTSMYLCASRLTDTQYFGPGTRLTVL.

This chain links TRBV28 with TRBJ1-2, with 10 positions matching TRBD1. Germline V CDR1 and CDR2: MDHEN, SYDVKM. Germline trimming cut 6 bases from V and 7 bases from J; bases unmatched to any gene: 8. The CDR3 extends over 14 amino acids. The CDR3 sequence: CASRSGQGVLGYTF. The CDR3 nucleotides are TGTGCCAGCAGATCAGGACAGGGGGTCCTTGGCTACACCTTC.

This rearrangement joins TRBV7-3 to TRBJ2-2; tentative D call: TRBD1 (5 bases). Germline V gives CDR1 SGHTA, CDR2 FQGTGA. The CDR3 contains 15 residues. V dropped 4 bases and J dropped 3 bases, with 12 bases sitting between them. CDR3: CASSSGLGDTGELFF. In DNA, the CDR3 is TGTGCCAGCAGCTCCGGGTTAGGGGACACCGGGGAGCTGTTTTTT.

J is TRBJ1-2 and V is TRBV27; 12 bases line up with TRBD1. Germline V gives CDR1 MNHEY, CDR2 SMNVEV (reference sequence). The J segment lost 8 bases and the V segment lost 2 bases, leaving 9 bases of the junction unmatched. This CDR3 has 16 residues. The CDR3 DNA is TGTGCCAGCAGTTTAACCCGGGACAGGGGGCGCGGGGGCTACACCTTC. This gives the protein CASSLTRDRGRGGYTF.

The V and J genes are TRBV4-1 and TRBJ2-1; 12 bases match TRBD2. The CDR3 length is 18 residues. V lost 1 base to trimming and J lost 3 bases; unmatched junction nucleotides: 7. CDR1 MGHRA and CDR2 YSYEKL come from the germline V gene. The CDR3 protein is CASSQVPSGRALYNEQFF. CDR3 nucleotides: TGCGCCAGCAGCCAAGTCCCTAGCGGGAGGGCCCTCTACAATGAGCAGTTCTTC.

The genes are TRBV4-1 and TRBJ2-5, with D perhaps TRBD2 (6 bases). The CDR3 runs 17 residues. Germline assignment: CDR1 MGHRA and CDR2 YSYEKL. V dropped 1 base and J dropped 3 bases, with 18 bases sitting between them. The CDR3, as DNA: TGCGCCAGCAGCCAAGTGGCGTCCAGGGACTCCAAAGAGACCCAGTACTTC. Its translation: CASSQVASRDSKETQYF.

The rearrangement joins TRBV11-2 to TRBJ2-4; D is uncertain. The CDR3 is made up of 14 amino acids. V lost 5 bases to trimming and J lost 1 base, with 9 bases between them. CDR1 and CDR2 (germline): SGHAT, FQNNGV. The CDR3 is CASSPTGAKNIQYF. CDR3 sequence (DNA): TGTGCCAGCAGCCCCACCGGGGCCAAAAACATTCAGTACTTC.

CDR3 amino acids: CAISETNQPQHF. The DNA for the CDR3 is TGTGCCATCAGTGAGACAAATCAGCCCCAGCATTTT. The chain is built from TRBV10-3 and TRBJ1-5; D ambiguous. The V gene's germline CDR1 is ENHRY and CDR2 SYGVKD. The CDR3 is made up of 12 amino acids. V was trimmed by 2 bases and J by 4 bases, leaving 3 bases between them.

The rearrangement uses TRBV6-6 and TRBJ2-5; 8 nucleotides match TRBD1. Trimming removed 6 bases from V and 1 base from J; junction bases left unmatched: 4. This CDR3 is built from 14 residues. Per the germline V gene, CDR1 is MNHNY and CDR2 is SVGAGI (reference sequence). CDR3 sequence (DNA): TGTGCCAGCAGCATGACAGGGGCCCAAGAGACCCAGTACTTC. Residues: CASSMTGAQETQYF.

V and J are TRBV4-1 and TRBJ1-5; D may be TRBD1 (6 bases). The CDR3 has 17 amino acids. Trimming cost V 0 bases and J 0 bases, with 12 bases left between them. CDR1 MGHRA and CDR2 YSYEKL come from the germline V gene. The CDR3 loop reads CASSQDPTGYSNQPQHF. Written as DNA, the CDR3 is TGCGCCAGCAGCCAAGATCCCACAGGGTATAGCAATCAGCCCCAGCATTTT.

The rearrangement joins TRBV28 to TRBJ2-3, with 7 positions matching TRBD2. Germline V gene sequence: CDR1 MDHEN, CDR2 SYDVKM. With V trimmed by 2 bases and J by 3 bases, 8 bases remained unmatched. CDR3 length equals 16 residues. CDR3 bases: TGTGCCAGCAGTTTAGGGGCAGGGAGGGGTACAGATACGCAGTATTTT. Amino acids: CASSLGAGRGTDTQYF.

The table lists this clone with a count of one. The V call is TRBV6-6, the J call TRBJ2-7; TRBD1 matches 9 bases. The ends lost 6 bases at V and 3 bases at J; junction bases unmatched: 3. CDR1 is MNHNY and CDR2 is SVGAGI in the germline V gene (reference sequence). The CDR3 spans 13 residues. CDR3 bases: TGTGCCAGCAGCCCGGACAGGGGCTACGAGCAGTACTTC. This translates into CASSPDRGYEQYF.

This chain joins TRBV19 and TRBJ2-3, with D perhaps matching TRBD1 (6 bases). CDR1 is LNHDA, CDR2 SQIVND, per germline (reference sequence). The CDR3 loop spans 15 amino acids. Trimming removed 6 bases at V and 4 bases at J, with 17 bases between. CDR3 residues: CASRHRDEAADTQYF. DNA for the CDR3: TGTGCCAGTAGACACAGGGACGAGGCGGCAGATACGCAGTATTTT. Variable domain in full (rest from reference TRBV19 and TRBJ2-3): DGGITQSPKYLFRKEGQNVTLSCEQNLNHDAMYWYRQDPGQGLRLIYYSQIVNDFQKGDIAEGYSVSREKKESFPLTVTSAQKNPTAFYLCASRHRDEAADTQYFGPGTRLTVL.

This clone was recorded once. This sequence joins TRBV14 and TRBJ1-3, with D tentatively TRBD1 (6 bases). The CDR3 totals 15 residues. Deletions cut 6 bases from V and 1 base from J, with 13 bases between. Per germline, CDR1 SGHDN and CDR2 FVKESK. The CDR3 DNA is TGTGCCAGCAGAATCAAGCAGGGGTCTGGAAACACCATATATTTT. Translating gives CASRIKQGSGNTIYF.

In this sample, this clone turned up a few times. This chain connects TRBV6-5 to TRBJ2-7, with D maybe TRBD2 (7 bases). Germline V CDR1 and CDR2: MNHEY, SVGAGI. The CDR3 covers 14 residues. V gave up 7 bases and J gave up 4 bases, with 17 bases separating them. CDR3 protein: CASTPPGGRYEQYF. The CDR3 DNA follows: TGTGCCAGCACTCCACCCGGGGGGCGGTACGAGCAGTACTTC.

This clone was seen only a few times. This chain links TRBV7-8 with TRBJ2-5, with TRBD2 matching 10 bases. Germline assignment: CDR1 SGHVS and CDR2 FQNEAQ. The CDR3 consists of 15 residues. V lost 4 bases to trimming and J lost 5 bases; unmatched junction nucleotides: 7. The DNA for the CDR3 is TGTGCCAGCAGCTCCCTAGCGGGAGAGGGCGAGACCCAGTACTTC. It yields the protein CASSSLAGEGETQYF.